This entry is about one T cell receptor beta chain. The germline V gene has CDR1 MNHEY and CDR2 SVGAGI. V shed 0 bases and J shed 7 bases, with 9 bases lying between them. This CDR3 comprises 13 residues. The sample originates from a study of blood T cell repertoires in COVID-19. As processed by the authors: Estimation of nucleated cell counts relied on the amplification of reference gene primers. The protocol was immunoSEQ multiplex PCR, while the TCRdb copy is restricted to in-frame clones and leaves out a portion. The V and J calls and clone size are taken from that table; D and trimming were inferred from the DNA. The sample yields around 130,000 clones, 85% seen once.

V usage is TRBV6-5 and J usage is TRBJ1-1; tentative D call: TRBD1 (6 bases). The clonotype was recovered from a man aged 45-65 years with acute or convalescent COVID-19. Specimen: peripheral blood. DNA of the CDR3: TGTGCCAGCAGTTACTCGAAGGGGGTTGAAGCTTTCTTT. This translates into CASSYSKGVEAFF.